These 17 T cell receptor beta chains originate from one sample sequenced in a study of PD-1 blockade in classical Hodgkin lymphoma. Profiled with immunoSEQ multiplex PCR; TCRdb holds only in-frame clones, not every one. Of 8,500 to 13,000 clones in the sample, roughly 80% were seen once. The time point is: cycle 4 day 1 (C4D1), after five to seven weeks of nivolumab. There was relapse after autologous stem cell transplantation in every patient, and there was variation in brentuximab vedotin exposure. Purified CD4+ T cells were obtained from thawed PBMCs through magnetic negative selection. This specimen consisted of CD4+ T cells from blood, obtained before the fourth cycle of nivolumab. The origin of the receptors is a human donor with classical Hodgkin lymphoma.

CDR3 sequence: CASSLGLAVKNEQFF. As DNA, the CDR3 is TGTGCCAGCAGCCTGGGGCTAGCGGTAAAGAATGAGCAGTTCTTC. The chain carries TRBV5-4 and TRBJ2-1; 7 bases match TRBD2. The germline gives CDR1 SGHNT, CDR2 YYREEE (reference sequence). Trimming removed 4 bases from V and 7 bases from J; junction bases left unmatched: 11. The CDR3 runs 15 residues. The full variable domain, with the rest looked up from reference TRBV5-4 and TRBJ2-1, is ETGVTQSPTHLIKTRGQQVTLRCSSQSGHNTVSWYQQALGQGPQFIFQYYREEENGRGNFPPRFSGLQFPNYSSELNVNALELDDSALYLCASSLGLAVKNEQFFGPGTRLTVL.

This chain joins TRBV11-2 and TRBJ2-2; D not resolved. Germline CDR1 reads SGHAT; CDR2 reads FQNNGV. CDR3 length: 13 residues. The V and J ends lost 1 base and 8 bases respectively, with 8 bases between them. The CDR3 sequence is CASSLGPPGELFF. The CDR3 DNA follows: TGTGCCAGCAGCTTAGGCCCCCCGGGGGAGCTGTTTTTT.

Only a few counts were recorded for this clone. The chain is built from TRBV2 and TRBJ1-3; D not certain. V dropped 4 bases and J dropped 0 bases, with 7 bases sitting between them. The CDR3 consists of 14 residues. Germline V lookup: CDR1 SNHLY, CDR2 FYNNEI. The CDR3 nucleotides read TGTGCCAGCAGTGTCGACGGCTCTGGAAACACCATATATTTT. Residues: CASSVDGSGNTIYF.

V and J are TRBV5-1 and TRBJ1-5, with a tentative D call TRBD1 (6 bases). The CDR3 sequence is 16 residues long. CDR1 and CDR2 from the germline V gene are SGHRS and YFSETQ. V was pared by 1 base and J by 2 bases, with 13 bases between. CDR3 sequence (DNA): TGCGCCAGCAGCTTGAATCCGGCAGGGGGCAATCAGCCCCAGCATTTT. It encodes CASSLNPAGGNQPQHF. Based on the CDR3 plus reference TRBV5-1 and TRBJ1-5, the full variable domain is KAGVTQTPRYLIKTRGQQVTLSCSPISGHRSVSWYQQTPGQGLQFLFEYFSETQRNKGNFPGRFSGRQFSNSRSEMNVSTLELGDSALYLCASSLNPAGGNQPQHFGDGTRLSIL.

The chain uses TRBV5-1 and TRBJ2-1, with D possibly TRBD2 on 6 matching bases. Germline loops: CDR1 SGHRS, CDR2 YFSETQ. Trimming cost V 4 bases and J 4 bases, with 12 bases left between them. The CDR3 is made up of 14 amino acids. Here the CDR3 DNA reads TGCGCCAGCAGCCGGGACTCAGATTACAATGAGCAGTTCTTC. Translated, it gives CASSRDSDYNEQFF.

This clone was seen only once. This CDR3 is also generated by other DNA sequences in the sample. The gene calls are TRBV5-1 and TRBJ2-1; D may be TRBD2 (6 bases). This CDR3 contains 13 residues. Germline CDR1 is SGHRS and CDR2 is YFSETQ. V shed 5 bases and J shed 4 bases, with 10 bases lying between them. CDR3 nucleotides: TGCGCCAGCAGATCTAGCGAATACAATGAGCAGTTCTTC. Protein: CASRSSEYNEQFF.

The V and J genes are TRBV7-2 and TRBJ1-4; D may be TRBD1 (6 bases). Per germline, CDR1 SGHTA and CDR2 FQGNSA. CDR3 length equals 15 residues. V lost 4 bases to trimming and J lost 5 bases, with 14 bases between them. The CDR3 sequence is CASSSRGGRNEKLFF. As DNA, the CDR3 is TGTGCCAGCAGCTCTAGGGGGGGACGGAATGAAAAACTGTTTTTT.

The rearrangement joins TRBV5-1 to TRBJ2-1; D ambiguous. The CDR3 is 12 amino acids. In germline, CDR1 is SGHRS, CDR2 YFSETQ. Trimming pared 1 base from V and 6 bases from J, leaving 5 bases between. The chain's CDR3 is CASSLPANEQFF. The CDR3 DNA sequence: TGCGCCAGCAGCTTGCCGGCCAATGAGCAGTTCTTC.

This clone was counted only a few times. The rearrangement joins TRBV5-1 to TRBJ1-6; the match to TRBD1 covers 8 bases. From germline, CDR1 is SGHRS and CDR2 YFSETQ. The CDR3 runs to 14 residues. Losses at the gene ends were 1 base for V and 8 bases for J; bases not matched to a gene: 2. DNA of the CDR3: TGCGCCAGCAGCTTGCAGGGGGCGGATTCACCCCTCCACTTT. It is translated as CASSLQGADSPLHF.

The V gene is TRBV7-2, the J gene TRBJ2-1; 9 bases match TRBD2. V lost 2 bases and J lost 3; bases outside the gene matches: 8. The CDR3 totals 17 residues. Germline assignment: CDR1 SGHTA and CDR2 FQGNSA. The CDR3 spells CASSLLSGSGIYNEQFF. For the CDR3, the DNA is TGTGCCAGCAGCTTACTTAGCGGGAGTGGAATCTACAATGAGCAGTTCTTC.

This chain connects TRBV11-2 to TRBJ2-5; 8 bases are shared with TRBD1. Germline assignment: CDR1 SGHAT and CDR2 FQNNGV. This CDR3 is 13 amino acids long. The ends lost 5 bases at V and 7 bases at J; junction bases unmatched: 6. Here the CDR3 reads CASSPPGGPTQYF. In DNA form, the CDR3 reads TGTGCCAGCAGCCCCCCAGGGGGCCCGACCCAGTACTTC.

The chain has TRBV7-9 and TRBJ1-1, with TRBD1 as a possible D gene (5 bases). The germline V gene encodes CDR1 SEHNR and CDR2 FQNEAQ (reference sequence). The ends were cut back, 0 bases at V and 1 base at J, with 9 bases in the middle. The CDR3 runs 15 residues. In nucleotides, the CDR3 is TGTGCCAGCAGCTTAGCGTTCGGGGGGAACACTGAAGCTTTCTTT. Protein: CASSLAFGGNTEAFF.

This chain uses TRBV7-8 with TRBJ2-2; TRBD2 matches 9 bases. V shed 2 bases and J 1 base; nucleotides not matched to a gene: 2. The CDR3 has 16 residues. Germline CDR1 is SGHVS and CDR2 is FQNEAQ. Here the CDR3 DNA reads TGTGCCAGCAGCTTACTGACTAGCGGGAACACCGGGGAGCTGTTTTTT. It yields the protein CASSLLTSGNTGELFF.

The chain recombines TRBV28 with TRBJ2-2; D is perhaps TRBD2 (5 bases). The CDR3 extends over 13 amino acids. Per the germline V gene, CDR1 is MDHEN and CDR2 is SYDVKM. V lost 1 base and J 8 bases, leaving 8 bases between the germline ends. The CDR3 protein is CASSLFGVGELFF. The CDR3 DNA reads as TGTGCCAGCAGTTTATTCGGGGTTGGGGAGCTGTTTTTT.

DNA for the CDR3: TGTGCCAGCAGTTACTCGATCGGGGCAGGGGGCGAAAAACTGTTTTTT. Translated, it gives CASSYSIGAGGEKLFF. The rearrangement links TRBV6-5 to TRBJ1-4, with 8 bases identical to TRBD1. The J segment lost 8 bases and the V segment lost 0 bases, leaving 8 bases of the junction unmatched. The CDR3 has 16 residues. The V gene's germline CDR1 is MNHEY and CDR2 SVGAGI.

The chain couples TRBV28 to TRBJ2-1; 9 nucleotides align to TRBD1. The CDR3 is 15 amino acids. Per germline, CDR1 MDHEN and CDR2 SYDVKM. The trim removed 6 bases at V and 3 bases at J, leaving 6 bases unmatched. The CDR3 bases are TGTGCCAGCAGACCTGGGACAGGGAACTACAATGAGCAGTTCTTC. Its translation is CASRPGTGNYNEQFF. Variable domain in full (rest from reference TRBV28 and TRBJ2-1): DVKVTQSSRYLVKRTGEKVFLECVQDMDHENMFWYRQDPGLGLRLIYFSYDVKMKEKGDIPEGYSVSREKKERFSLILESASTNQTSMYLCASRPGTGNYNEQFFGPGTRLTVL.

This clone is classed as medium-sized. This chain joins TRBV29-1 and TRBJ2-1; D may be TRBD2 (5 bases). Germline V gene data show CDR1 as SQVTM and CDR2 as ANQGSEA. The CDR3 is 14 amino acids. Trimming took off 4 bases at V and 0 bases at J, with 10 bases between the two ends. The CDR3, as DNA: TGCAGCGTTGCGGAGGATAGCTCCTACAATGAGCAGTTCTTC. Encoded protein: CSVAEDSSYNEQFF.